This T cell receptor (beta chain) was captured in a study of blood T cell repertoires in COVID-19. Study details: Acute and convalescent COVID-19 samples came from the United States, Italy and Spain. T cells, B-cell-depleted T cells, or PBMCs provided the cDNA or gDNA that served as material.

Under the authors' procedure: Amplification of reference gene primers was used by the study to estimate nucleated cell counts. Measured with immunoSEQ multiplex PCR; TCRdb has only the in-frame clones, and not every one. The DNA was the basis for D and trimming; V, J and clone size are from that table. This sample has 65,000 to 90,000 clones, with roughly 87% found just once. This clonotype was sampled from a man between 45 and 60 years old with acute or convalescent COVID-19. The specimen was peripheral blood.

The DNA of the CDR3 is TGCAGTTCGAAAAGCGACAGGGAGCAGTTCTTC. Protein sequence: CSSKSDREQFF. This chain links TRBV20-1 with TRBJ2-1; tentatively, D is TRBD1 (6 bases). CDR3 length: 11 residues. Germline loops: CDR1 DFQATT, CDR2 SNEGSKA (reference sequence). V was shortened by 8 bases and J by 10 bases, with 15 bases between the two germline ends.